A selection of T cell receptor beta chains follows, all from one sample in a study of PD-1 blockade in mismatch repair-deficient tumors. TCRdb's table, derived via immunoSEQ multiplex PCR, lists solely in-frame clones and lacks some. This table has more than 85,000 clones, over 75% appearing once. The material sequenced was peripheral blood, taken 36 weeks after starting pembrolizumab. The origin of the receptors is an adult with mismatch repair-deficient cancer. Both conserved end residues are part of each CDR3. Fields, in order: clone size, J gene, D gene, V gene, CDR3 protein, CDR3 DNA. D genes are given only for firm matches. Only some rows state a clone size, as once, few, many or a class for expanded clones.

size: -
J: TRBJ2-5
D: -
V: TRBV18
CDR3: CASSGGTAETQYF
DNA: TGTGCCAGCTCAGGCGGGACAGCAGAGACCCAGTACTTC

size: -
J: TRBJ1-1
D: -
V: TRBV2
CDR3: CASSVRQNTEAFF
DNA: TGTGCCAGCAGTGTTAGACAGAACACTGAAGCTTTCTTT

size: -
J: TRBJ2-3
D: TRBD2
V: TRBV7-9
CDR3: CASSPPTSGWGDTQYF
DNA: TGTGCCAGCAGCCCCCCGACTAGCGGGTGGGGAGATACGCAGTATTTT

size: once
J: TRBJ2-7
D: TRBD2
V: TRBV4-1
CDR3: CASSQAAGLGGYEQYF
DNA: TGCGCCAGCAGCCAGGCCGCGGGACTAGGGGGGTACGAGCAGTACTTC

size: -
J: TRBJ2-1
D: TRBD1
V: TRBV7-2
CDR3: CASSSAGTGQFF
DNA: TGTGCCAGCAGCTCCGCCGGGACAGGACAGTTCTTC

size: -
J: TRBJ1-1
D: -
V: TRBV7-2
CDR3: CASSLVQTMNTEAFF
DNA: TGTGCCAGCAGCTTAGTTCAGACCATGAACACTGAAGCTTTCTTT

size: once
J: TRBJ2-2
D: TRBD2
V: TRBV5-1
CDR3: CASSLETSGSRYTGELFF
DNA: TGCGCCAGCAGCTTGGAGACTAGCGGGAGCCGGTACACCGGGGAGCTGTTTTTT

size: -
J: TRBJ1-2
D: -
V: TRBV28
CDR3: CASSLRTATNYGYTF
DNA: TGTGCCAGCAGCCTTCGGACAGCGACTAACTATGGCTACACCTTC

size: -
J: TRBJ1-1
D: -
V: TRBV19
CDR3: CASTLRAPTGSAFF
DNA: TGTGCCAGTACCCTCCGGGCCCCAACCGGGAGCGCTTTCTTT

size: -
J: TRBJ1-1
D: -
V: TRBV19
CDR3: CASRGGAEAFF
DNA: TGTGCCAGCCGGGGGGGTGCTGAAGCTTTCTTT

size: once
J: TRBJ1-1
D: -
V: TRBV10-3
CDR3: CAISREKGGEAFF
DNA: TGTGCCATCAGCAGGGAGAAGGGTGGTGAAGCTTTCTTT

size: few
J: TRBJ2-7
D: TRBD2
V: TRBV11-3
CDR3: CASSLTSGSSYEQYF
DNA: TGTGCCAGCAGCCTAACTAGCGGTAGCTCCTACGAGCAGTACTTC

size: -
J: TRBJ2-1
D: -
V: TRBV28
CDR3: CASSLKSPRQFF
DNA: TGTGCCAGCAGTTTAAAGTCCCCCAGGCAGTTCTTC

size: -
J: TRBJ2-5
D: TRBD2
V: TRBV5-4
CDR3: CASSLEPPAGGETQYF
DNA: TGTGCCAGCAGCTTGGAACCTCCAGCGGGGGGTGAGACCCAGTACTTC

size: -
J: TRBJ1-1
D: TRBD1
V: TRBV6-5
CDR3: CASRITGEATEAFF
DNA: TGTGCCAGCAGAATAACAGGGGAGGCCACTGAAGCTTTCTTT

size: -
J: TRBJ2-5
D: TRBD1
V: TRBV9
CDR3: CASSVDRGRAETQYF
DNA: TGTGCCAGCAGCGTGGACAGGGGGAGGGCGGAGACCCAGTACTTC

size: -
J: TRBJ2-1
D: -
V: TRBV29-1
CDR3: CSAVRDTGGGLEQFF
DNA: TGCAGCGCCGTGCGGGATACAGGGGGGGGGCTAGAGCAGTTCTTC

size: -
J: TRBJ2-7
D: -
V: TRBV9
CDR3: CASSVGGGGSYEQYF
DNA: TGTGCCAGCAGCGTAGGTGGCGGCGGCTCCTACGAGCAGTACTTC

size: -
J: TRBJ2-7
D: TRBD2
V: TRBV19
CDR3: CASRDSAGAYEQYF
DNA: TGTGCCAGTAGGGATTCAGCGGGAGCCTACGAGCAGTACTTC

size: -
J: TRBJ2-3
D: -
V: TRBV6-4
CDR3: CASSEGRTSTDTQYF
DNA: TGTGCCAGCAGTGAAGGTCGTACTAGCACAGATACGCAGTATTTT

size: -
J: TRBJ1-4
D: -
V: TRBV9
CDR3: CASSFRDSYATNEKLFF
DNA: TGTGCCAGCAGCTTCCGGGACTCATATGCAACTAATGAAAAACTGTTTTTT

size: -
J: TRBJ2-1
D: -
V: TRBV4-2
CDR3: CASSQDSGSWNEQFF
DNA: TGTGCCAGCAGCCAAGATTCAGGGAGCTGGAATGAGCAGTTCTTC

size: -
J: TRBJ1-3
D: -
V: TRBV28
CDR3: CAGGQTRGGNTIYF
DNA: TGTGCCGGAGGACAGACTCGTGGAGGGAACACCATATATTTT

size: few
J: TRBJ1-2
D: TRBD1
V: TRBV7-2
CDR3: CASSSGQNYGYTF
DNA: TGTGCCAGCAGCTCGGGACAGAACTATGGCTACACCTTC

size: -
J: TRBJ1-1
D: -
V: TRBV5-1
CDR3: CASSLVTNTEAFF
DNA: TGCGCCAGCAGCTTGGTTACGAACACTGAAGCTTTCTTT

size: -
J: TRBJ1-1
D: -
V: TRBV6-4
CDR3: CASSFGVGTEAFF
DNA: TGTGCCAGCAGTTTCGGGGTGGGGACTGAAGCTTTCTTT

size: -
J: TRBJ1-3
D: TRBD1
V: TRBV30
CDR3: CAWSATRGRSGNTIYF
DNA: TGTGCCTGGAGTGCGACAAGGGGGCGATCCGGAAACACCATATATTTT

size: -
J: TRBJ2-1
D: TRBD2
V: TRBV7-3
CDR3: CASSLRGRANEQFF
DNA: TGTGCCAGCAGCTTACGTGGGAGGGCCAATGAGCAGTTCTTC

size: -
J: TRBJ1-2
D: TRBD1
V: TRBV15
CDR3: CATSRDRDRGGYTF
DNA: TGTGCCACCAGCAGAGATCGGGACAGGGGGGGCTACACCTTC

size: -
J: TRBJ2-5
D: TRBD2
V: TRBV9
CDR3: CASSVSASGRETQYF
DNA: TGTGCCAGCAGCGTCAGTGCTAGCGGGAGAGAGACCCAGTACTTC

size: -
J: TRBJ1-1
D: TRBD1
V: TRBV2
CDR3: CASKGQGVHVEAFF
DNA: TGTGCCAGCAAGGGACAGGGGGTACACGTCGAAGCTTTCTTT

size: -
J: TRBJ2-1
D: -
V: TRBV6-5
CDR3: CASTEGVYNEQFF
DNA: TGTGCCAGTACTGAAGGGGTGTACAATGAGCAGTTCTTC

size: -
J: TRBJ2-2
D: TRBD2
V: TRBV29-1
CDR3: CSARTSGLRGELFF
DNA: TGCAGCGCGCGGACTAGCGGTTTAAGAGGGGAGCTGTTTTTT

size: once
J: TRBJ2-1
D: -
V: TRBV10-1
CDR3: CASSSHLSRYNEQFF
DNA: TGCGCCAGCAGCTCCCACTTATCACGTTACAATGAGCAGTTCTTC

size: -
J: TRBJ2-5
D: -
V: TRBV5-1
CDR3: CASSIGTVQETQYF
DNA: TGCGCCAGCAGCATAGGGACCGTGCAAGAGACCCAGTACTTC

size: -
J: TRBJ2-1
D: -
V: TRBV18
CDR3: CASSLGLPWVNEQFF
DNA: TGTGCCAGCTCACTGGGACTCCCCTGGGTCAATGAGCAGTTCTTC

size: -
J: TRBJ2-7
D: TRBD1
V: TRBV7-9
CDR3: CASSQVGDRDEQYF
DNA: TGTGCCAGCAGCCAAGTCGGGGACAGAGACGAGCAGTACTTC

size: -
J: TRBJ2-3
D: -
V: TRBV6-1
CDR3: CASTGGIGDTQYF
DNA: TGTGCCAGCACCGGAGGTATAGGAGATACGCAGTATTTT

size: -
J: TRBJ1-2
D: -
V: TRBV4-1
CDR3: CASSQVAGNYGYTF
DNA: TGCGCCAGCAGCCAAGTCGCAGGGAACTATGGCTACACCTTC

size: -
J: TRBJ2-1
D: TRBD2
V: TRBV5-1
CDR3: CASSLDSGRASDEQFF
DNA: TGCGCCAGCAGCCTAGACAGCGGGAGGGCCAGTGATGAGCAGTTCTTC